These 27 T cell receptor beta chains were sequenced from one sample in a study of shared clonotypes between healthy human individuals. Assay: immunoSEQ multiplex PCR; the TCRdb copy retains only in-frame clones and omits some. Among some 800,000 clones listed, nearly 95% were seen once. The naive CD8 population came from CD45RO-negative cells selected for CCR7, without terminally differentiated effector memory CD45RA+ cells. The sample was naive CD8+ T cells sorted from blood. The origin of the receptors is a young man in good health.

V is TRBV5-1 and J is TRBJ2-2; 8 bases are a match to TRBD2. The CDR3 runs to 18 residues. Unmatched junction bases numbered 10, after V lost 2 bases and J lost 1 base. Germline V lookup: CDR1 SGHRS, CDR2 YFSETQ. CDR3 sequence (DNA): TGCGCCAGCAGCTTAGATCAGACTAGCGCCTTGAACACCGGGGAGCTGTTTTTT. Its translation: CASSLDQTSALNTGELFF.

For the CDR3, the DNA is TGCGCCAGCAGCCTTACCCAGGGAGGCTACGAGCAGTACTTC. Its translation: CASSLTQGGYEQYF. The J gene is TRBJ2-7, the V gene TRBV4-1; D is perhaps TRBD2 (6 bases). With 4 bases removed from V and 3 bases from J, the gap between germline ends came to 13 bases. This CDR3 region has 14 residues. Looked up from germline, CDR1 is MGHRA and CDR2 is YSYEKL.

The chain combines TRBV5-8 with TRBJ2-7; possibly TRBD1 for D (5 bases). The CDR3 is 13 amino acids. Trimming shortened V by 1 base and J by 7 bases, and 12 bases separated the two germline ends. Germline assignment: CDR1 SGHTS and CDR2 YDEGEE. The CDR3 DNA reads as TGTGCCAGCAGCTTGACAGGATCGAAGGAGCAGTACTTC. Translating gives CASSLTGSKEQYF.

This chain links TRBV4-1 with TRBJ2-5; 8 bases fit TRBD2. CDR1 is MGHRA and CDR2 is YSYEKL in the germline V gene. The CDR3 sequence is 15 residues long. V trimming: 2 bases; J trimming: 5 bases; junction bases outside the gene matches: 7. This chain's CDR3 is CASSQHSGSMETQYF. The CDR3 nucleotides are TGCGCCAGCAGCCAACACAGCGGGAGCATGGAGACCCAGTACTTC.

The gene calls are TRBV2 and TRBJ2-7, with D possibly matching TRBD1 (6 bases). The CDR3 consists of 17 residues. Germline CDR1 is SNHLY and CDR2 is FYNNEI. Trimming left V 3 bases short and J 0 bases short, with 18 bases between. CDR3 DNA sequence: TGTGCCAGCAGTGATAGTGCTGGGACACCGGTCTCCTACGAGCAGTACTTC. Translation: CASSDSAGTPVSYEQYF.

The chain recombines TRBV5-8 with TRBJ2-1; 9 bases agree with TRBD2. The CDR3 runs to 16 residues. Germline CDR1 and CDR2: SGHTS and YDEGEE. The V and J ends lost 0 bases and 6 bases, in that order; junction bases with no gene match: 7. CDR3 loop: CASSLVPGGRGNEQFF. The CDR3 DNA is TGTGCCAGCAGCTTGGTACCTGGCGGGAGGGGCAATGAGCAGTTCTTC.

The rearrangement uses TRBV25-1 and TRBJ1-1; D uncertain. The ends were cut back, 4 bases at V and 0 bases at J, with 6 bases in the middle. Germline V lookup: CDR1 MGHDK, CDR2 SYGVNS. The CDR3 is 13 residues long. The CDR3 nucleotides read TGTGCCAGCAGTGGTTACATGAACACTGAAGCTTTCTTT. This sequence encodes CASSGYMNTEAFF.

The chain links TRBV5-8 to TRBJ2-7; TRBD1 matches at 7 bases. The CDR3 loop spans 15 amino acids. Germline CDR1 and CDR2: SGHTS and YDEGEE. With 2 bases clipped from V and 2 bases from J, the junction kept 7 bases outside the gene matches. The DNA of the CDR3 is TGTGCCAGCAGCTTAAACCGGGACAGAGCCTACGAGCAGTACTTC. Protein sequence: CASSLNRDRAYEQYF.

The V and J genes are TRBV7-2 and TRBJ1-2, with D uncertain. The length of the CDR3 is 16 residues. Trimming shortened V by 3 bases and J by 3 bases, and 17 bases separated the two germline ends. In germline, CDR1 is SGHTA, CDR2 FQGNSA. The CDR3 sequence is CASSFRRIETHYGYTF. CDR3 DNA sequence: TGTGCCAGCAGCTTTCGTAGGATAGAGACACACTATGGCTACACCTTC. The full variable domain, its missing parts supplied by reference TRBV7-2 and TRBJ1-2, is GAGVSQSPSNKVTEKGKDVELRCDPISGHTALYWYRQSLGQGLEFLIYFQGNSAPDKSGLPSDRFSAERTGGSVSTLTIQRTQQEDSAVYLCASSFRRIETHYGYTFGSGTRLTVV.

This chain connects TRBV7-9 to TRBJ2-3; D remains ambiguous. V lost 5 bases, J lost 4 bases, and 7 bases lay in between. This CDR3 comprises 12 residues. CDR1 SEHNR and CDR2 FQNEAQ come from the germline V gene (reference sequence). CDR3 amino acids: CASSPPPDTQYF. Here the CDR3 DNA reads TGTGCCAGCAGCCCCCCGCCAGATACGCAGTATTTT.

CDR3 nucleotides: TGTGCCTGGAATTCGGAATTTCCCTACGAGCAGTACTTC. Translating it yields CAWNSEFPYEQYF. The V call is TRBV30, the J call TRBJ2-7; no reliable D call. Trimming removed 4 bases from V and 2 bases from J, with 12 bases in between. This CDR3 has 13 amino acids. The germline gives CDR1 GTSNPN, CDR2 SVGIG (reference sequence).

The chain joins TRBV29-1 to TRBJ2-7; 9 bases match TRBD2. Germline loops: CDR1 SQVTM, CDR2 ANQGSEA. The CDR3 runs to 13 residues. J gave up 5 bases and V 7 bases, and 9 bases lay outside the gene matches. CDR3 amino acids: CSGEVAGVNEQYF. For the CDR3, the DNA is TGCAGCGGGGAGGTAGCGGGAGTAAACGAGCAGTACTTC.

This clone showed up just once. This chain uses TRBV7-9 with TRBJ2-7; D is tentatively TRBD1 or TRBD2 (5 bases each). This CDR3 comprises 11 residues. V shed 8 bases and J shed 3 bases, with 8 bases lying between them. Germline CDR1 SEHNR, CDR2 FQNEAQ (reference sequence). CDR3 loop: CASGGNYEQYF. CDR3 DNA: TGTGCCAGCGGGGGAAACTACGAGCAGTACTTC.

The chain employs TRBV7-9 and TRBJ1-1; 7 bases line up with TRBD1. This CDR3 is 13 amino acids long. Germline CDR1 SEHNR, CDR2 FQNEAQ (reference sequence). The junction had 3 bases not matched to a gene; V was cut back by 2 bases and J by 6 bases. CDR3 bases: TGTGCCAGCAGCTTAATGACAGGGCCTGAAGCTTTCTTT. Amino acids: CASSLMTGPEAFF. Based on the CDR3 plus reference TRBV7-9 and TRBJ1-1, the full variable domain is DTGVSQNPRHKITKRGQNVTFRCDPISEHNRLYWYRQTLGQGPEFLTYFQNEAQLEKSRLLSDRFSAERPKGSFSTLEIQRTEQGDSAMYLCASSLMTGPEAFFGQGTRLTVV.

This chain joins TRBV11-2 and TRBJ2-5; 13 nucleotides agree with TRBD2. The CDR3 sequence is 19 residues long. Unmatched junction bases numbered 14, after V lost 5 bases and J lost 2 bases. Germline CDR1 is SGHAT and CDR2 is FQNNGV. The CDR3, as DNA: TGTGCCAGCAGCACGCGTACCGGGACTAGCGGGACCAAACAAGAGACCCAGTACTTC. Encoded protein: CASSTRTGTSGTKQETQYF.

As for this clone: At one of its ends the junction is not consistent with the germline gene, which may arise from a read error. Other DNA variants within this sample encode the same CDR3. This chain joins TRBV6-6 and TRBJ2-7; D is unresolved. Germline V gives CDR1 MNHNY, CDR2 SVGAGI (reference sequence). This CDR3 is 14 amino acids long. This CDR3 is CASSYSGTAYGQYF. DNA of the CDR3: TGTGCCAGCAGTTACTCCGGTACAGCTTACGGGCAGTACTTC.

The chain uses TRBV11-3 and TRBJ2-2, with TRBD1 as a possible D gene (5 bases). The CDR3 contains 15 residues. The germline gives CDR1 SGHNT, CDR2 YENEEA. Trimming took 3 bases from V and 4 from J, leaving 12 bases between them. The CDR3 loop reads CASSLRNQGTGELFF. CDR3 bases: TGTGCCAGCAGCTTGAGAAACCAGGGCACCGGGGAGCTGTTTTTT. Filled out from reference TRBV11-3 and TRBJ2-2, the complete variable domain reads EAGVVQSPRYKIIEKKQPVAFWCNPISGHNTLYWYLQNLGQGPELLIRYENEEAVDDSQLPKDRFSAERLKGVDSTLKIQPAELGDSAVYLCASSLRNQGTGELFFGEGSRLTVL.

The rearrangement uses TRBV27 and TRBJ1-1, with 7 bases lining up with TRBD1. With 10 bases clipped from V and 1 base from J, the junction kept 6 bases outside the gene matches. CDR3 length: 13 amino acids. Germline V gene data show CDR1 as MNHEY and CDR2 as SMNVEV (reference sequence). The CDR3 region is CATHRGWNTEAFF. CDR3 coding DNA: TGTGCCACCCACAGGGGCTGGAACACTGAAGCTTTCTTT.

V usage is TRBV29-1 and J usage is TRBJ2-3; a possible D gene is TRBD1 (6 bases). Germline V gene lookup returns CDR1 SQVTM and CDR2 ANQGSEA. This CDR3 region has 16 residues. V shed 7 bases and J shed 0 bases, with 20 bases lying between them. Here the CDR3 reads CSARMGRGRSTDTQYF. CDR3 sequence (DNA): TGCAGCGCCCGCATGGGCAGGGGACGTAGCACAGATACGCAGTATTTT.

Points on this clone: Other DNA sequences in this sample translate to the same CDR3. This chain uses TRBV7-9 with TRBJ2-7, with 8 bases lining up with TRBD2. V shed 5 bases, J shed 4 bases, and the junction held 1 base outside the gene matches. This CDR3 is 12 amino acids long. In germline, CDR1 is SEHNR, CDR2 FQNEAQ (reference sequence). CDR3 in DNA: TGTGCCAGCAGCCCGGGAGGGTACGAGCAGTACTTC. This sequence encodes CASSPGGYEQYF. Full variable domain (missing parts from reference TRBV7-9 and TRBJ2-7): DTGVSQNPRHKITKRGQNVTFRCDPISEHNRLYWYRQTLGQGPEFLTYFQNEAQLEKSRLLSDRFSAERPKGSFSTLEIQRTEQGDSAMYLCASSPGGYEQYFGPGTRLTVT.

The chain is built from TRBV6-4 and TRBJ2-2; D ambiguous. The CDR3 sequence is 14 residues long. V lost 3 bases and J lost 5, with 10 bases in between. Germline lookup yields CDR1 MRHNA and CDR2 SNTAGT. CDR3 nucleotides: TGTGCCAGCAGTGATAAGGGCTCAACCGGGGAGCTGTTTTTT. Translating it yields CASSDKGSTGELFF.

V and J are TRBV5-1 and TRBJ1-4; 8 positions match TRBD1. From germline, CDR1 is SGHRS and CDR2 YFSETQ. V shed 4 bases, J shed 4 bases, and the junction held 6 bases outside the gene matches. This CDR3 region has 15 residues. The CDR3: CASSGTTGVNEKLFF. Written as DNA, the CDR3 is TGCGCCAGCAGCGGGACGACAGGGGTTAATGAAAAACTGTTTTTT.

This sequence joins TRBV27 and TRBJ2-1; no reliable D call. Per the germline V gene, CDR1 is MNHEY and CDR2 is SMNVEV (reference sequence). The V end lost 5 bases, the J end lost 0 bases, and 11 bases lay between the germline ends. The CDR3 spans 15 residues. The CDR3, as DNA: TGTGCCAGCAGTAGCGAGTCTAGCTCCTACAATGAGCAGTTCTTC. This codes for CASSSESSSYNEQFF.

To note about this clone: The same CDR3 arises from other DNA sequences in this sample as well. The chain carries TRBV5-1 and TRBJ2-1; 12 positions match TRBD2. Trimming cost V 4 bases and J 5 bases; bases outside gene matches: 10. This CDR3 region has 17 residues. Germline-derived CDR1 and CDR2 are SGHRS and YFSETQ. The CDR3 loop reads CASSLEGLAGGDNEQFF. CDR3 nucleotides: TGCGCCAGCAGCCTGGAGGGTCTAGCGGGAGGGGACAATGAGCAGTTCTTC.

This clone was seen a single time. V and J are TRBV4-1 and TRBJ2-3, with 8 bases identical to TRBD2. Germline V gene sequence: CDR1 MGHRA, CDR2 YSYEKL. The CDR3 is made up of 15 amino acids. Trimming at V came to 5 bases and at J to 4 bases, leaving 8 bases not matched to a gene. The CDR3 DNA reads TGCGCCAGCAGCGCGAGCGGGAGTAGCCCAGATACGCAGTATTTT. Its protein is CASSASGSSPDTQYF.

This clone was recorded only once. V and J are TRBV7-9 and TRBJ2-7, with TRBD2 matching over 10 bases. Germline CDR1 SEHNR, CDR2 FQNEAQ (reference sequence). Trimming took 5 bases from V and 4 from J; bases not matched to a gene: 14. CDR3 length: 17 amino acids. The CDR3 bases are TGTGCCAGCAGCCCTTCGGTGGCTAGCGGGAGTCCGTACGAGCAGTACTTC. Encoded protein: CASSPSVASGSPYEQYF. The full variable domain, rest sourced from reference TRBV7-9 and TRBJ2-7, is DTGVSQNPRHKITKRGQNVTFRCDPISEHNRLYWYRQTLGQGPEFLTYFQNEAQLEKSRLLSDRFSAERPKGSFSTLEIQRTEQGDSAMYLCASSPSVASGSPYEQYFGPGTRLTVT.

The J gene is TRBJ2-7, the V gene TRBV27, with 8 bases identical to TRBD2. The V gene's germline CDR1 is MNHEY and CDR2 SMNVEV (reference sequence). The CDR3 runs 15 residues. The V segment lost 6 bases and the J segment 5 bases; nucleotides outside the gene matches: 12. The CDR3 loop is CASSQISGGTDEQYF. DNA of the CDR3: TGTGCCAGCAGCCAAATCTCGGGGGGGACCGACGAGCAGTACTTC.